This T cell receptor (beta chain) was found in a study of T-cell reconstitution after alpha-beta-depleted transplantation in children. Study-wide results and limits: The study reportedly traced alpha-beta T cells about two months after transplant to several hundred expanded graft clones. At day 60, the high TCRbeta diversity found in some patients originated from recipient T cells and thymic progenitors that had survived.

Unique molecular identifiers featured in how the TCRbeta library was prepared. TCRdb reprocessed the PCR reads with MiXCR, giving one entry per CDR3 protein. The sample carries almost 20,000 distinct CDR3 sequences, 13% recorded once. This clonotype was seen many times. What it recognizes is unknown. V was trimmed by 7 bases and J by 1 base, leaving 12 bases between them. This CDR3 has 14 amino acids. Per the germline V gene, CDR1 is SGHRS and CDR2 is YFSETQ. The specimen was PBMCs, mostly from graft donor cells, collected 60 days after TCRalphabeta/CD19-depleted stem cell transplant. The V and J genes are TRBV5-1 and TRBJ2-1; D remains ambiguous. The TCR originated in a female patient aged 2 to 10 who had a stem cell transplant for congenital amegakaryocytic thrombocytopenia, so the T cells may come from the graft donor. In DNA form, the CDR3 reads TGCGCCAGCGGCGAGCAGCCGTCCTACAATGAGCAGTTCTTC. Amino acid sequence: CASGEQPSYNEQFF.